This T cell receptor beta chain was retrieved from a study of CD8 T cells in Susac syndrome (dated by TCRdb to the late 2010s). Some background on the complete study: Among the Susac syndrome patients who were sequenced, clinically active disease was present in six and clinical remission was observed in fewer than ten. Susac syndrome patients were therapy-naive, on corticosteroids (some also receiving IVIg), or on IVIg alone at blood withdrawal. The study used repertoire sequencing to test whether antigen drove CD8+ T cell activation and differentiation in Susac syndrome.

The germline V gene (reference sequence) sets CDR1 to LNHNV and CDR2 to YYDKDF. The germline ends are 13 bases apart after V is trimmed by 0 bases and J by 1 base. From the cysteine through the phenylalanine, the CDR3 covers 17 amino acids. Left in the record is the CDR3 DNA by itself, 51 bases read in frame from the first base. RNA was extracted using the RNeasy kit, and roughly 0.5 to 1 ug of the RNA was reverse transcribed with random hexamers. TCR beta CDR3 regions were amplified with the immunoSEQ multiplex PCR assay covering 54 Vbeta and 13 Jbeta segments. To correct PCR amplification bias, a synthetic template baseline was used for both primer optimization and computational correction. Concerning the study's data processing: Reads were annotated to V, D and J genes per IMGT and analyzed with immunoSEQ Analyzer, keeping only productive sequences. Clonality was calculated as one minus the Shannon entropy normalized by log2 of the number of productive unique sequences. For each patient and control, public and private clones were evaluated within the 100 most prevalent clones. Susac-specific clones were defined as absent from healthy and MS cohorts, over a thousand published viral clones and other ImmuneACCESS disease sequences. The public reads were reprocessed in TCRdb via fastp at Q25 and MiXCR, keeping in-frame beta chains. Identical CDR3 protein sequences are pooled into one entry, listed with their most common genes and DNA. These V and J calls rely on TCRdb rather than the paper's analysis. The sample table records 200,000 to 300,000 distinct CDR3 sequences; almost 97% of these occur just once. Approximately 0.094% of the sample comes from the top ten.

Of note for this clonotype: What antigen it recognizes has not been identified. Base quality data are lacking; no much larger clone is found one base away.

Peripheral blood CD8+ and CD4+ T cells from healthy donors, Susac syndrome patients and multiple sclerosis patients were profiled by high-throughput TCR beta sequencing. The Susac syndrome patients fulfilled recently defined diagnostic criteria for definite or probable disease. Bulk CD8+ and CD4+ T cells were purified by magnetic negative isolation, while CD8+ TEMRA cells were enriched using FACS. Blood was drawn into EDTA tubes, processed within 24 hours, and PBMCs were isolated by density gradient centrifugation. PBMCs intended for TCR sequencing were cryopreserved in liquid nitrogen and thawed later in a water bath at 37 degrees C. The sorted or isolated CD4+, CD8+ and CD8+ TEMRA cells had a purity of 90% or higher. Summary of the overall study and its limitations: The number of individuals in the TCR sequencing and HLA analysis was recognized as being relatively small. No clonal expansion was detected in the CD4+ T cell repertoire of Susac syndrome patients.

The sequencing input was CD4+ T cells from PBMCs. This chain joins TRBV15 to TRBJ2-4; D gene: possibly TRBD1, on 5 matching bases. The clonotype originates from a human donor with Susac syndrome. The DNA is TGTGCCACCAGCAGAGATGTAGGGGCGGCTGCCAAAAACATTCAGTACTTC. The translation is CATSRDVGAAAKNIQYF. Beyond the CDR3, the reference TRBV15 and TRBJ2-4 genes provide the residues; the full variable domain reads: DAMVIQNPRYQVTQFGKPVTLSCSQTLNHNVMYWYQQKSSQAPKLLFHYYDKDFNNEADTPDNFQSRRPNTSFCFLDIRSPGLGDTAMYLCATSRDVGAAAKNIQYFGAGTRLSVL.